Below, one TCR beta chain is given with its context. These data come from a study of cytomegalovirus exposure and HLA in healthy donors. A multiplex PCR was run with 60 Vbeta primers and 13 Jbeta primers. The repertoire was sequenced with immunoSEQ multiplex PCR; TCRdb's copy has only in-frame clones and lacks some. This table holds more than 150,000 clones, roughly 85% found once. The ends were cut back, 5 bases at V and 2 bases at J, with 12 bases in the middle. CDR1 and CDR2 from the germline V gene are SGHAT and FQNNGV. The CDR3 spans 14 residues. The clonotype comes from a man over 45 in good health and CMV-seropositive. The sample comprised PBMCs. This rearrangement joins TRBV11-2 to TRBJ2-5; D not certain. The CDR3, as DNA: TGTGCCAGCAGCGCCGTGAGCGCACAAGAGACCCAGTACTTC. This encodes CASSAVSAQETQYF.